This TCR beta chain is drawn from a study of T-cell memory formation after mild COVID-19. Regarding the study as a whole: Day 15 to 85 contracting clones showed balanced CD4/CD8; day 15 to 37 expanders favored CD4+. Cross-reactive memory seemingly joined, as some responding clones were found in pre-infection memory.

With V trimmed by 4 bases and J by 8 bases, 10 bases remained unmatched. This CDR3 contains 16 residues. Germline loops: CDR1 SGHRS, CDR2 YFSETQ. TCRalpha and TCRbeta libraries used 5'RACE with constant-segment primers and UMIs. Via MiXCR, TCRdb re-called the 5' RACE reads, giving one row per CDR3 protein. The sample shows under 250,000 distinct CDR3 sequences, 9% to 10% of them seen only once. Comments on this clonotype: The antigen is undetermined.

The sequencing sample was made of PBMCs or a T cell subset sorted from them (not recorded which). The V gene is TRBV5-1, the J gene TRBJ2-1; 12 nucleotides align to TRBD2. This TCR came from a man between 18 and 35 years old who had mild COVID-19 (a few samples of this study predate the infection). Cell type and time point are not known. The CDR3 loop reads CASSVGGTSGGHEQFF. In DNA, the CDR3 is TGCGCCAGCAGCGTGGGCGGAACTAGCGGGGGGCATGAGCAGTTCTTC.